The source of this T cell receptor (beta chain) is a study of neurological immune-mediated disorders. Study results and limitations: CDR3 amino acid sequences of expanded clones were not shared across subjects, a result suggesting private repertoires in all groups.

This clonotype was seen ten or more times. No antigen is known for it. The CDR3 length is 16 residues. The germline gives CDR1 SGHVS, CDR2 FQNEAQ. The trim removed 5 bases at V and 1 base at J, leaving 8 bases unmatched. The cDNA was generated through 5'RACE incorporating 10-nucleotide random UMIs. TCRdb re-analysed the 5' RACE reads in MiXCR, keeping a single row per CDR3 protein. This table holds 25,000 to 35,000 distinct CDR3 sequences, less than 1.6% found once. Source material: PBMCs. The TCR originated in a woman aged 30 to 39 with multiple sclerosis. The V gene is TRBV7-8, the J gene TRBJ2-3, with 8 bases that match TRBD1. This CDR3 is CASSPRQGLGTDTQYF. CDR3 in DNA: TGTGCCAGCAGCCCCCGACAGGGGTTAGGCACAGATACGCAGTATTTT.